What follows are 4 T cell receptor beta chains derived from one specimen sequenced in a study of blood T cell repertoires in COVID-19. Assay: immunoSEQ multiplex PCR; the TCRdb copy retains only in-frame clones and omits some. The table records under 500,000 clones, roughly 87% of them present only once. The sample was PBMCs or T cells enriched from blood (not recorded which). The receptors here all came from a woman aged 18-29 years with acute COVID-19.

This chain links TRBV11-2 with TRBJ1-3; 7 bases fit TRBD1. The trim removed 5 bases at V and 0 bases at J, leaving 7 bases unmatched. Germline V lookup: CDR1 SGHAT, CDR2 FQNNGV. This CDR3 is 16 amino acids long. CDR3 sequence reads: CASSATGQLSGNTIYF. The CDR3 nucleotides read TGTGCCAGCAGCGCCACGGGACAGCTCTCTGGAAACACCATATATTTT.

The chain joins TRBV29-1 to TRBJ1-4; no reliable D call. Germline V gives CDR1 SQVTM, CDR2 ANQGSEA. The CDR3 extends over 15 amino acids. V shed 4 bases and J shed 3 bases, with 15 bases lying between them. The DNA for the CDR3 is TGCAGCGTTGGAGTTATCTCCTCCTCTAATGAAAAACTGTTTTTT. It specifies CSVGVISSSNEKLFF.

Only a few counts were recorded for this clone. The genes are TRBV9 and TRBJ1-2, with D possibly TRBD1 on 6 matching bases. Trimming stripped 0 bases from V and 8 bases from J, with 20 bases between. The germline V gene has CDR1 SGDLS and CDR2 YYNGEE. CDR3 length equals 16 residues. In DNA form, the CDR3 reads TGTGCCAGCAGCGTAGTTCCAAACGCACAGGGATGGGGCTACACCTTC. Translated: CASSVVPNAQGWGYTF.

The gene calls are TRBV4-3 and TRBJ2-1; D might be TRBD2 (5 bases). This CDR3 region has 16 residues. V lost 0 bases to trimming and J lost 3 bases, with 12 bases between them. The germline gives CDR1 LGHNA, CDR2 YSLEER. For the CDR3, the DNA is TGCGCCAGCAGCCAAGACCCCACGAGCGGCTACAATGAGCAGTTCTTC. The encoded protein is CASSQDPTSGYNEQFF.